These T cell receptor beta chains were read from a single sample in a study of blood T cell repertoires in COVID-19. Sequencing used immunoSEQ multiplex PCR; TCRdb keeps in-frame clones, though not all of them. Of fewer than 75,000 clones in the sample, around three quarters were seen once. The sample taken for sequencing was peripheral blood. Receptors originate from a man in his sixties with acute or convalescent COVID-19. Both conserved end residues are part of each CDR3. D genes are given only for firm matches.

v_call	d_call	j_call	cdr3_aa
TRBV4-2	-	TRBJ1-5	CASSQDPSVNSNQPQHF
TRBV30	TRBD1	TRBJ2-1	CAWSPPGQRYNEQFF
TRBV2	-	TRBJ1-4	CASSGGTNEKLFF
TRBV4-1	TRBD1	TRBJ1-2	CASSQGQGEVDGYTF
TRBV18	-	TRBJ1-2	CASSPRSGVGYTF
TRBV21-1	-	TRBJ1-4	CASSKAHIQPYTTSTNEKLFF
TRBV9	TRBD1	TRBJ1-4	CASSLRGQATNEKLFF
TRBV12-3/TRBV12-4	-	TRBJ1-1	CASGGEGGAFF
TRBV19	-	TRBJ1-4	CASSMWGDASREKLFF
TRBV2	-	TRBJ2-1	CASRDSWARNEQFF
TRBV19	TRBD2	TRBJ2-6	CASSPPGAGDSPNVLTF
TRBV25-1	-	TRBJ2-1	CASSRLGNEQFF
TRBV19	-	TRBJ1-5	CASADRERQPQHF
TRBV12-5	TRBD2	TRBJ2-7	CASGLTLLAGGSYEQYF
TRBV10-3	-	TRBJ1-2	CAISWGEEQDGYTF
TRBV7-8	-	TRBJ1-3	CASSLGGGGNTIYF
TRBV1	-	TRBJ2-3	CTSSQGGTDLPRGTQYF
TRBV6-5	TRBD1	TRBJ2-2	CASSYTGVAGELFF
TRBV5-1	-	TRBJ1-4	CASSLGQATNEKLFF